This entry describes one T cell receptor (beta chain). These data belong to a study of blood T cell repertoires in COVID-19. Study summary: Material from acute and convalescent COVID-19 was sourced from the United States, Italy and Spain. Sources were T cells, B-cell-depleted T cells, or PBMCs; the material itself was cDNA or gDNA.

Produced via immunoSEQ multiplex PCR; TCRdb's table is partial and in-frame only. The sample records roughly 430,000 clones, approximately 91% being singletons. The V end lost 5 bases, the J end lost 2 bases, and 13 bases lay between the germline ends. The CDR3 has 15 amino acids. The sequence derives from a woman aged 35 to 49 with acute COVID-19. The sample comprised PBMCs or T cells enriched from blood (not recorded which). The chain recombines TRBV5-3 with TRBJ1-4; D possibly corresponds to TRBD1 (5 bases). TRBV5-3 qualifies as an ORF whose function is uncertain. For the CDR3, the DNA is TGTGCCAGAAGAGTCGGGGGAGGGACTAATGAAAAACTGTTTTTT. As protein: CARRVGGGTNEKLFF.